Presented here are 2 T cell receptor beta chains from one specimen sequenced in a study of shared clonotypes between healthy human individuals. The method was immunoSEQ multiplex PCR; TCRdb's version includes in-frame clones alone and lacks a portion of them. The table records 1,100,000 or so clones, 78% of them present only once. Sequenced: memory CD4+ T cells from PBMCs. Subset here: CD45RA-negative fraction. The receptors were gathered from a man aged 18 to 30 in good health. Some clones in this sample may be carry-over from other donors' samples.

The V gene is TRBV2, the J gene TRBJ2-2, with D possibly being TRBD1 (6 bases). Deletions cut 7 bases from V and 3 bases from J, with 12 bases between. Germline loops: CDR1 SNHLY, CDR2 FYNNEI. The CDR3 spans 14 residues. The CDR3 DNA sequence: TGTGCCAGCAAGGGAGACAGGTACACCGGGGAGCTGTTTTTT. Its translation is CASKGDRYTGELFF.

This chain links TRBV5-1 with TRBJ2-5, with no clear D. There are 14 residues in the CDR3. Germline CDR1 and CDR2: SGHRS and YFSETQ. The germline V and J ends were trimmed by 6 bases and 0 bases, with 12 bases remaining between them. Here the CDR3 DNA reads TGCGCCAGCAATCCCGGAGACTACCAAGAGACCCAGTACTTC. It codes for CASNPGDYQETQYF.